This T cell receptor beta chain was identified during a study of T cell responses to AZD1222 COVID-19 vaccine. On this clone itself: Its antigen is not identified.

V dropped 5 bases and J dropped 0 bases, with 14 bases sitting between them. The CDR3 loop spans 15 amino acids. Germline-derived CDR1 and CDR2 are SGHTA and FQGNSA. Generated by immunoSEQ multiplex PCR, the TCRdb table keeps only in-frame clones and is missing some. Of some 94,000 clones listed, 87% are singletons. Study results and limitations: Targets within unmutated variant regions were reportedly found for nearly half of spike-specific TCRs. Seropositivity was recorded at baseline in only 6 or 7 AZD1222 recipients.

Specimen: peripheral blood, collected on day 0 of AZD1222 vaccination. The sequence came from an adult in good health. V and J are TRBV7-2 and TRBJ2-7, with D possibly TRBD1 on 6 matching bases. The CDR3 DNA follows: TGTGCCAGCAGCCTCTGGACAGCTAGCTCCTACGAGCAGTACTTC. Its protein product is CASSLWTASSYEQYF.